The 26 T cell receptor beta chains in this list originate from one sample, sequenced in a study of cytomegalovirus exposure and HLA in healthy donors. Here immunoSEQ multiplex PCR was the method, and the copy in TCRdb shows in-frame clones only, minus some. The table includes some 310,000 clones, approximately 91% detected once. The sample consisted of PBMCs. All receptors come from a young man in good health and CMV-seronegative.

The rearrangement links TRBV10-3 to TRBJ2-7; the D is unclear. This CDR3 region has 17 residues. Germline V gives CDR1 ENHRY, CDR2 SYGVKD. V lost 3 bases and J lost 2, with 20 bases in between. DNA of the CDR3: TGTGCCATCAGTGATCCCCCTTCTTCGAGCGATCCCTACGAGCAGTACTTC. Amino acid sequence: CAISDPPSSSDPYEQYF.

This sequence joins TRBV29-1 and TRBJ1-2; 12 nucleotides agree with TRBD1. J was trimmed by 7 bases and V by 6 bases; bases with no gene match: 6. CDR3 length: 13 amino acids. Germline lookup yields CDR1 SQVTM and CDR2 ANQGSEA. The CDR3 loop reads CSVDRDRGPGYTF. The CDR3 DNA sequence: TGCAGCGTAGACCGGGACAGGGGGCCTGGCTACACCTTC.

The gene calls are TRBV7-9 and TRBJ2-2, with TRBD2 identical over 15 bases. There are 18 residues in the CDR3. After removal of 5 bases from V and 2 bases from J, the junction contained 6 bases not matched to a gene. Looked up from germline, CDR1 is SEHNR and CDR2 is FQNEAQ (reference sequence). The CDR3 sequence: CASSLGTSGGTNTGELFF. In DNA form, the CDR3 reads TGTGCCAGCAGCCTTGGGACTAGCGGGGGGACAAACACCGGGGAGCTGTTTTTT.

The genes are TRBV11-2 and TRBJ1-1, with TRBD1 identical over 7 bases. The germline V gene encodes CDR1 SGHAT and CDR2 FQNNGV. V trimming: 2 bases; J trimming: 2 bases; junction bases outside the gene matches: 8. This CDR3 is 16 amino acids long. CDR3 coding DNA: TGTGCCAGCAGCTTACTGGGGGACAGCCTTAACACTGAAGCTTTCTTT. Protein sequence: CASSLLGDSLNTEAFF.

The V call is TRBV4-1, the J call TRBJ1-6; D perhaps matches TRBD1 (5 bases). V shed 0 bases and J shed 4 bases, with 19 bases lying between them. Germline assignment: CDR1 MGHRA and CDR2 YSYEKL. This CDR3 comprises 19 residues. CDR3: CASSQDDGAGGGYNSPLHF. The CDR3 DNA reads as TGCGCCAGCAGCCAAGATGATGGCGCCGGTGGGGGGTATAATTCACCCCTCCACTTT.

Here the CDR3 DNA reads TGTGCCAGCAGCTTTAGCGGGAGGCAGCAAGAGACCCAGTACTTC. This codes for CASSFSGRQQETQYF. The chain is built from TRBV7-2 and TRBJ2-5, with TRBD2 matching over 10 bases. Losses at the gene ends were 3 bases for V and 2 bases for J; bases not matched to a gene: 3. The CDR3 contains 15 residues. The germline V gene has CDR1 SGHTA and CDR2 FQGNSA.

The V call is TRBV5-1, the J call TRBJ2-7; a possible D gene is TRBD2 (5 bases). V lost 4 bases and J lost 1, with 15 bases in between. Germline V gives CDR1 SGHRS, CDR2 YFSETQ. The CDR3 covers 15 residues. DNA of the CDR3: TGCGCCAGCAGCCCAGCACCAGGAGGTTCCTACGAGCAGTACTTC. Translation gives CASSPAPGGSYEQYF.

The chain is built from TRBV4-3 and TRBJ2-1, with D possibly being TRBD2 (5 bases). Trimming pared 0 bases from V and 0 bases from J, leaving 9 bases between. CDR1 and CDR2 from the germline V gene are LGHNA and YSLEER. This CDR3 region has 16 residues. This CDR3 is CASSQDSGSSYNEQFF. CDR3 coding DNA: TGCGCCAGCAGCCAAGACTCGGGGAGCTCCTACAATGAGCAGTTCTTC.

The J gene is TRBJ1-1, the V gene TRBV19; TRBD1 is a possible D gene (5 bases). Between the trimmed V and J ends, which lost 0 bases and 5 bases, there was a span of 10 bases. The CDR3 sequence is 14 residues long. Germline V gives CDR1 LNHDA, CDR2 SQIVND (reference sequence). CDR3 residues: CASSIDQGGTEAFF. The CDR3, as DNA: TGTGCCAGTAGTATAGATCAGGGAGGGACTGAAGCTTTCTTT.

CDR3 sequence (DNA): TGTGCCAGCAGCCAGACAGGGGTTGAGACTGAAGCTTTCTTT. Translating it yields CASSQTGVETEAFF. The chain has TRBV7-9 and TRBJ1-1, with 8 bases fitting TRBD1. The V and J ends lost 5 bases and 5 bases, in that order; junction bases with no gene match: 7. This CDR3 is 14 amino acids long. Germline V CDR1 and CDR2: SEHNR, FQNEAQ (reference sequence). Looking up the rest from reference TRBV7-9 and TRBJ1-1 gives the full variable domain: DTGVSQNPRHKITKRGQNVTFRCDPISEHNRLYWYRQTLGQGPEFLTYFQNEAQLEKSRLLSDRFSAERPKGSFSTLEIQRTEQGDSAMYLCASSQTGVETEAFFGQGTRLTVV.

In its sample, this clone was seen a few times. The chain links TRBV23-1 to TRBJ2-3, with D perhaps TRBD1 (6 bases). TRBV23-1 has ORF status, its function being uncertain. This CDR3 comprises 13 residues. V dropped 10 bases and J dropped 2 bases, with 13 bases sitting between them. CDR3 amino acids: CATMDRPTDTQYF. The CDR3 DNA reads TGCGCCACCATGGACAGACCCACAGATACGCAGTATTTT.

The chain uses TRBV30 and TRBJ2-2; TRBD1 aligns across 10 bases. The germline V gene has CDR1 GTSNPN and CDR2 SVGIG (reference sequence). Trimming cost V 4 bases and J 6 bases; bases outside gene matches: 5. This CDR3 is built from 14 residues. The CDR3 sequence: CAWIRDRGAGELFF. For the CDR3, the DNA is TGTGCCTGGATTAGGGACAGGGGAGCCGGGGAGCTGTTTTTT. Complete variable domain (other parts from reference TRBV30 and TRBJ2-2): SQTIHQWPATLVQPVGSPLSLECTVEGTSNPNLYWYRQAAGRGLQLLFYSVGIGQISSEVPQNLSASRPQDRQFILSSKKLLLSDSGFYLCAWIRDRGAGELFFGEGSRLTVL.

The J gene is TRBJ2-2, the V gene TRBV4-3; 8 bases match TRBD1. Germline CDR1 and CDR2: LGHNA and YSLEER. The CDR3 consists of 14 residues. V trimming: 1 base; J trimming: 7 bases; junction bases outside the gene matches: 2. The CDR3 region has the DNA TGCGCCAGCAGCCAAGCAGGGGGCGGCGGGGAGCTGTTTTTT. Amino acid sequence: CASSQAGGGGELFF.

The rearrangement uses TRBV9 and TRBJ2-7; 7 bases map to TRBD2. J lost 7 bases, V lost 1 base, and 8 bases had no gene match. CDR1 and CDR2 from the germline V gene are SGDLS and YYNGEE. The length of the CDR3 is 14 residues. The CDR3 is CASSVTGLGREQYF. The DNA of the CDR3 is TGTGCCAGCAGCGTAACGGGACTCGGGAGGGAGCAGTACTTC.

The V call is TRBV5-1, the J call TRBJ2-2; 10 nucleotides match TRBD2. V shed 1 base and J 3 bases; nucleotides not matched to a gene: 6. Germline CDR1 SGHRS, CDR2 YFSETQ. The CDR3 is 17 amino acids. The CDR3 nucleotides read TGCGCCAGCAGCTTGACTAGCGGGGACTCCTACACCGGGGAGCTGTTTTTT. This sequence encodes CASSLTSGDSYTGELFF.

The chain couples TRBV2 to TRBJ2-2, with 11 bases identical to TRBD2. Germline values: CDR1 SNHLY, CDR2 FYNNEI. Unmatched junction bases numbered 7, after V lost 1 base and J lost 6 bases. The CDR3 spans 17 residues. Here the CDR3 reads CASSEVGLAGGSGELFF. CDR3 DNA sequence: TGTGCCAGCAGTGAAGTTGGGCTAGCGGGGGGTTCCGGGGAGCTGTTTTTT.

The V call is TRBV7-8, the J call TRBJ1-2, with a possible D match to TRBD1 (5 bases). This CDR3 has 15 amino acids. V was clipped by 5 bases and J by 1 base, with 14 bases between them. Germline CDR1 is SGHVS and CDR2 is FQNEAQ. The CDR3 loop reads CASSQNPGHNYGYTF. CDR3 in DNA: TGTGCCAGCAGCCAAAACCCAGGGCATAACTATGGCTACACCTTC.

This rearrangement joins TRBV29-1 to TRBJ2-3; D is unresolved. Germline loops: CDR1 SQVTM, CDR2 ANQGSEA. The CDR3 runs to 11 residues. V was clipped by 6 bases and J by 5 bases, with 9 bases between them. CDR3 in amino acids: CSVHRLDTQYF. CDR3 DNA: TGCAGCGTCCACAGATTAGATACGCAGTATTTT.

J is TRBJ1-5 and V is TRBV6-4; 7 bases fit TRBD1. The junction had 4 bases not matched to a gene; V was cut back by 4 bases and J by 1 base. Germline values: CDR1 MRHNA, CDR2 SNTAGT. The CDR3 is 15 amino acids. The chain's CDR3 is CASSAQGGSNQPQHF. In DNA form, the CDR3 reads TGTGCCAGCAGTGCCCAGGGGGGAAGCAATCAGCCCCAGCATTTT.

The chain couples TRBV7-9 to TRBJ2-1; 12 bases match TRBD2. CDR1 is SEHNR, CDR2 FQNEAQ, per germline (reference sequence). Trimming removed 0 bases from V and 14 bases from J; junction bases left unmatched: 8. The CDR3 runs to 15 residues. In nucleotides, the CDR3 is TGTGCCAGCAGCTTAGCGGAACTAGCGGGGGGTTCGGAGTTCTTC. It is translated as CASSLAELAGGSEFF.

This clone was detected once. The chain joins TRBV11-2 to TRBJ1-4, with TRBD1 as a possible D gene (5 bases). The CDR3 has 16 amino acids. The germline V gene encodes CDR1 SGHAT and CDR2 FQNNGV. Trimming cost V 2 bases and J 0 bases, with 10 bases left between them. The CDR3 coding sequence is TGTGCCAGCAGCTTACGACAGAACCCAACTAATGAAAAACTGTTTTTT. Protein product: CASSLRQNPTNEKLFF.

The chain carries TRBV5-6 and TRBJ2-3, with TRBD2 matching 13 bases. Losses at the gene ends were 3 bases for V and 4 bases for J; bases not matched to a gene: 2. Germline V gene lookup returns CDR1 SGHDT and CDR2 YYEEEE. CDR3 size: 15 residues. The CDR3 DNA is TGTGCCAGCAGCTGGGGGACTAGCGGGGCAGATACGCAGTATTTT. It specifies CASSWGTSGADTQYF.

The chain has TRBV7-9 and TRBJ2-7, with D possibly matching TRBD2 (5 bases). The CDR3 covers 14 residues. Trimming cost V 2 bases and J 3 bases, with 11 bases left between them. Per the germline V gene, CDR1 is SEHNR and CDR2 is FQNEAQ (reference sequence). CDR3 amino acids: CASSLSEAGYEQYF. For the CDR3, the DNA is TGTGCCAGCAGCTTATCGGAGGCCGGCTACGAGCAGTACTTC.

V gene TRBV7-9 combines with J gene TRBJ1-2, with D tentatively TRBD1 (5 bases). Germline CDR1 SEHNR, CDR2 FQNEAQ (reference sequence). V lost 0 bases, J lost 4 bases, and 18 bases lay in between. The length of the CDR3 is 17 residues. Here the CDR3 reads CASSLATRQGSGYGYTF. The DNA for the CDR3 is TGTGCCAGCAGCTTAGCGACCCGGCAGGGCAGTGGCTATGGCTACACCTTC.

The chain employs TRBV19 and TRBJ1-1, with a weak D call TRBD1 (5 bases). The CDR3 runs 13 residues. In germline, CDR1 is LNHDA, CDR2 SQIVND (reference sequence). The V end lost 7 bases, the J end lost 0 bases, and 9 bases lay between the germline ends. The CDR3 loop is CASKDTLNTEAFF. In DNA form, the CDR3 reads TGTGCCAGTAAGGACACCCTGAACACTGAAGCTTTCTTT.

This clone was seen just once. The rearrangement joins TRBV18 to TRBJ2-7; 7 nucleotides match TRBD2. The ends lost 3 bases at V and 6 bases at J; junction bases unmatched: 8. The CDR3 has 14 amino acids. Germline V gene sequence: CDR1 KGHSH, CDR2 LQKENI. CDR3 protein: CASSPGLERGEQYF. CDR3 in DNA: TGTGCCAGCTCACCCGGACTAGAAAGGGGCGAGCAGTACTTC.